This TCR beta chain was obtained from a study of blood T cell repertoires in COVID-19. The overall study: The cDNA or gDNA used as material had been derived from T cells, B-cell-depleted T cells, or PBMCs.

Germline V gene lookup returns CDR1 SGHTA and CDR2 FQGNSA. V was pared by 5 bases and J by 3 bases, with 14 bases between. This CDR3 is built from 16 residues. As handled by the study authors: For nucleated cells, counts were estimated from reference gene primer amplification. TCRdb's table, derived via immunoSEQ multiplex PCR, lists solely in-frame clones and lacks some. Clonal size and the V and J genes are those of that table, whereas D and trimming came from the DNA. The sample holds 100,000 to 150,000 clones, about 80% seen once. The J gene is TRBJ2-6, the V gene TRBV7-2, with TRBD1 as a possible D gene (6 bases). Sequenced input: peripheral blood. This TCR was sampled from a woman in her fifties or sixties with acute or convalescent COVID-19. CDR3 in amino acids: CASSRQQGLGANVLTF. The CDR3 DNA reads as TGTGCCAGCAGCCGTCAACAGGGTCTTGGGGCCAACGTCCTGACTTTC.